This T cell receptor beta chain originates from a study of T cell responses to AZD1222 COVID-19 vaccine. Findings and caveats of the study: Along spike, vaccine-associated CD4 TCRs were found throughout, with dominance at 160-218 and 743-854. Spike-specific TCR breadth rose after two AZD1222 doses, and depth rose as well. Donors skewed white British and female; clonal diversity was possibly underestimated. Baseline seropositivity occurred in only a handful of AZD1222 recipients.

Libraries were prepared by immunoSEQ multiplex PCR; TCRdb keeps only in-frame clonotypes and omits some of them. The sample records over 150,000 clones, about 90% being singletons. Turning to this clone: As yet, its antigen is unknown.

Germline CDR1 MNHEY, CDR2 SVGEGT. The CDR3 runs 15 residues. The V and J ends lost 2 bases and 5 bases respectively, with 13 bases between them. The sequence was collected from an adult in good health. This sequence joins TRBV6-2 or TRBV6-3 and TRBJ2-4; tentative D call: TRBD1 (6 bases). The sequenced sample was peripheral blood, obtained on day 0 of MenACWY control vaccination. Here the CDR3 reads CASSYRGRGENIQYF. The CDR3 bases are TGTGCCAGCAGTTACAGGGGCAGGGGTGAAAACATTCAGTACTTC.